The next 6 T cell receptor beta chains were all read from a single sample in a study of molecular identifiers for immune sequencing clone quantification (dated by TCRdb to the late 2010s). The library came from PCR. Sequencing took place on an Illumina HiSeq 4000. TCRdb reanalyzed the raw reads on its own, using fastp at Q25 for trimming and MiXCR for clone calling, and kept in-frame beta chains. Identical CDR3 proteins give one entry, which carries the most common genes and DNA. The sample contains hundreds of thousands of distinct CDR3 sequences, 15% to 20% of them found a single time. The ten largest clones capture approximately 0.9% of the sample. The sequenced sample was naive CD8+ T cells from blood, with Jurkat cell RNA spiked in. The cell subset or site tag for this specimen amounts to: FACS-sorted CD8+CD4-CCR7+CD45RA+ naive T cells. The receptors stem from a human donor in good health. Some libraries in this study had Jurkat cell RNA spiked in.

This clonotype has just a few counts. CDR3 DNA sequence: TGTGCCAGCAGCGAAAAAGTTGGCTCCTACAATGAGCAGTTCTTC. It yields the protein CASSEKVGSYNEQFF. The V call is TRBV7-6, the J call TRBJ2-1; D is unclear. V dropped 5 bases and J dropped 0 bases, with 11 bases sitting between them. In germline, CDR1 is SGHVS, CDR2 FNYEAQ. The CDR3 is 15 residues long.

The chain is built from TRBV30 and TRBJ2-5, with 16 bases aligning to TRBD2. The V and J ends lost 4 bases and 7 bases, in that order; junction bases with no gene match: 9. The CDR3 consists of 16 residues. Germline V gene lookup returns CDR1 GTSNPN and CDR2 SVGIG (reference sequence). CDR3 DNA: TGTGCCTGGACCGCGGGACTAGCGGGGGGGACAGGGACCCAGTACTTC. Encoded protein: CAWTAGLAGGTGTQYF.

The rearrangement uses TRBV6-1 and TRBJ1-2; maybe TRBD1 (5 bases). The CDR3 covers 14 residues. Trimming cost V 5 bases and J 6 bases, with 16 bases left between them. Germline V lookup: CDR1 MNHNS, CDR2 SASEGT. The CDR3 loop is CASSTPGGANGYTF. Written as DNA, the CDR3 is TGTGCCAGCAGTACCCCAGGAGGGGCTAATGGCTACACCTTC.

This clonotype was found a few times. CDR3 DNA sequence: TGTGCCAGCAGCTTAATTTCTGTGACCCAGTACTTC. Protein product: CASSLISVTQYF. The gene calls are TRBV7-9 and TRBJ2-5, with D hard to call. Germline V gene lookup returns CDR1 SEHNR and CDR2 FQNEAQ (reference sequence). Trimming removed 2 bases at V and 7 bases at J, with 8 bases between. CDR3 size: 12 residues.

Ten or more counts support this clonotype. The V call is TRBV28, the J call TRBJ1-2; a weak D match, TRBD1 (5 bases). This CDR3 is built from 14 residues. V was cut by 8 bases and J by 4 bases, with 17 bases left in between. The germline V gene encodes CDR1 MDHEN and CDR2 SYDVKM. This CDR3 is CASGIGTRTYGYTF. CDR3 nucleotide sequence: TGTGCCAGCGGGATAGGGACCCGGACCTATGGCTACACCTTC.

This clonotype was picked up many times. The chain combines TRBV6-2 or TRBV6-3 with TRBJ1-5; D is possibly TRBD1 (5 bases). Germline CDR1 and CDR2: MNHEY and SVGEGT. This CDR3 region has 14 residues. V lost 4 bases to trimming and J lost 7 bases, with 14 bases between them. CDR3 nucleotides: TGTGCCAGCAGTTTCCAGGGAGGGCGGCAGCCCCAGCATTTT. Translated, it gives CASSFQGGRQPQHF.